This T cell receptor beta chain stems from a study of control samples from healthy donors and cancer patients. Per the germline V gene, CDR1 is LNHDA and CDR2 is SQIVND (reference sequence). The V end was cut by 7 bases, the J end by 6 bases, with 19 bases between. CDR3 length equals 15 residues. Produced via immunoSEQ multiplex PCR; TCRdb's table is partial and in-frame only. The table records approximately 210,000 clones, 91% of them present only once. The rearrangement links TRBV19 to TRBJ2-1, with D perhaps TRBD1 (6 bases). The sequenced sample was blood. This clonotype originated in a man aged 30 to 39 in good health. The CDR3 sequence: CASTGLGHGANEQFF. In DNA form, the CDR3 reads TGTGCCAGTACGGGTCTGGGACACGGCGCCAATGAGCAGTTCTTC.